This entry lists 30 T cell receptor beta chains sequenced from one sample in a study of T cell responses to AZD1222 COVID-19 vaccine. Data came from immunoSEQ multiplex PCR; TCRdb stores just in-frame clones and leaves some out. Here the sample spans approximately 150,000 clones, roughly 90% being singletons. The sample here was peripheral blood, taken on day 0 of AZD1222 vaccination. Source of these receptors: an adult in good health.

The rearrangement uses TRBV6-5 and TRBJ2-7; D gene unclear. V was clipped by 3 bases and J by 0 bases, with 6 bases between them. This CDR3 contains 13 residues. CDR1 MNHEY and CDR2 SVGAGI come from the germline V gene. The CDR3 loop reads CASSYKGSYEQYF. CDR3 DNA sequence: TGTGCCAGCAGTTATAAGGGCTCCTACGAGCAGTACTTC.

The rearrangement links TRBV18 to TRBJ2-2; 10 positions agree with TRBD2. Per germline, CDR1 KGHSH and CDR2 LQKENI. The CDR3 has 15 residues. V gave up 3 bases and J gave up 7 bases; unmatched junction bases: 5. Here the CDR3 DNA reads TGTGCCAGCTCACCTGCTAGCGGGAGTAACGGGGAGCTGTTTTTT. This encodes CASSPASGSNGELFF.

This chain links TRBV7-8 with TRBJ1-1; D call uncertain. The V end lost 1 base, the J end lost 5 bases, and 20 bases lay between the germline ends. The CDR3 consists of 17 residues. Germline V gene data show CDR1 as SGHVS and CDR2 as FQNEAQ. The CDR3 DNA sequence: TGTGCCAGCAGCTTAGGAATTTTCAAGAATGGGGAGACTGAAGCTTTCTTT. Protein: CASSLGIFKNGETEAFF. The complete variable domain, with remaining parts taken from reference TRBV7-8 and TRBJ1-1, reads GAGVSQSPRYKVAKRGQDVALRCDPISGHVSLFWYQQALGQGPEFLTYFQNEAQLDKSGLPSDRFFAERPEGSVSTLKIQRTQQEDSAVYLCASSLGIFKNGETEAFFGQGTRLTVV.

The V and J genes are TRBV7-8 and TRBJ2-1, with TRBD2 matching 8 bases. Germline V gene sequence: CDR1 SGHVS, CDR2 FQNEAQ. CDR3 length: 14 residues. V was clipped by 8 bases and J by 6 bases; unmatched bases: 9. CDR3 in DNA: TGTGCCAGCTCAAACCGGCGGGAGGTCAATGAGCAGTTCTTC. Amino acid sequence: CASSNRREVNEQFF.

V usage is TRBV28 and J usage is TRBJ1-2; unclear D gene. The CDR3 loop spans 13 amino acids. Trimming removed 6 bases from V and 4 bases from J, with 12 bases in between. Germline V gives CDR1 MDHEN, CDR2 SYDVKM. The CDR3 region is CASSLLGSYGYTF. The CDR3 bases are TGTGCCAGCAGCTTACTAGGTTCCTATGGCTACACCTTC.

The J gene is TRBJ1-3, the V gene TRBV27; tentatively, D is TRBD1 (6 bases). Germline loops: CDR1 MNHEY, CDR2 SMNVEV (reference sequence). Trimming cost V 6 bases and J 4 bases, with 16 bases left between them. This CDR3 is 15 amino acids long. CDR3 sequence reads: CASRKGGGWGNTIYF. DNA for the CDR3: TGTGCCAGCAGAAAGGGAGGGGGTTGGGGAAACACCATATATTTT.

The chain couples TRBV5-4 to TRBJ1-2; no clear D gene. This CDR3 has 19 amino acids. V lost 4 bases and J 8 bases, leaving 33 bases between the germline ends. Looked up from germline, CDR1 is SGHNT and CDR2 is YYREEE (reference sequence). The CDR3 region is CASSPAFEGRSSGFKGYTF. In DNA form, the CDR3 reads TGTGCCAGCAGCCCCGCCTTTGAAGGCAGGTCTTCGGGATTTAAGGGCTACACCTTC.

The chain links TRBV19 to TRBJ1-3; D unclear. The CDR3 loop spans 14 amino acids. V was shortened by 7 bases and J by 0 bases, with 10 bases between the two germline ends. Germline CDR1 is LNHDA and CDR2 is SQIVND (reference sequence). CDR3: CASTRASSGNTIYF. Here the CDR3 DNA reads TGTGCCAGTACAAGGGCAAGCTCTGGAAACACCATATATTTT.

This rearrangement joins TRBV2 to TRBJ1-1; D gene ambiguous. CDR3 length: 10 amino acids. The V end lost 2 bases, the J end lost 11 bases, and 6 bases lay between the germline ends. CDR1 SNHLY and CDR2 FYNNEI come from the germline V gene. The CDR3 DNA reads as TGTGCCAGCAGTGAAATCCGGGCTTTCTTT. This translates into CASSEIRAFF.

This chain joins TRBV6-5 and TRBJ1-3; unclear D gene. V lost 2 bases, J lost 0 bases, and 11 bases lay in between. Germline V gives CDR1 MNHEY, CDR2 SVGAGI. The CDR3 spans 16 residues. The CDR3 region has the DNA TGTGCCAGCAGTTACGGGATACCAGTCTCTGGAAACACCATATATTTT. This gives the protein CASSYGIPVSGNTIYF.

The genes are TRBV28 and TRBJ1-2, with 10 bases that match TRBD1. V gave up 5 bases and J gave up 7 bases; unmatched junction bases: 13. CDR3 length equals 16 residues. Germline V CDR1 and CDR2: MDHEN, SYDVKM. The CDR3 protein is CASSRTGGRSRGGYTF. DNA of the CDR3: TGTGCCAGCAGTCGGACAGGGGGGCGCTCACGTGGTGGCTACACCTTC.

CDR3 in amino acids: CASSLAGTRSYNEQFF. The CDR3 DNA reads as TGTGCCAGCAGCTTGGCCGGGACTAGGTCCTACAATGAGCAGTTCTTC. This chain connects TRBV5-6 to TRBJ2-1; 8 nucleotides align to TRBD2. V shed 0 bases, J shed 1 base, and the junction held 3 bases outside the gene matches. Germline-derived CDR1 and CDR2 are SGHDT and YYEEEE. The CDR3 is 16 amino acids.

The genes are TRBV28 and TRBJ1-1, with D perhaps matching TRBD1 (6 bases). V lost 3 bases, J lost 6 bases, and 11 bases lay in between. The CDR3 extends over 13 amino acids. The germline CDR1 and CDR2 sequences are MDHEN and SYDVKM. The CDR3 here is CASSFARGPEAFF. The CDR3 DNA reads as TGTGCCAGCAGTTTTGCCAGGGGCCCTGAAGCTTTCTTT.

The V and J genes are TRBV12-5 and TRBJ1-1; no clear D. Germline values: CDR1 LGHNT, CDR2 FRNRAP. Trimming pared 3 bases from V and 8 bases from J, leaving 7 bases between. The CDR3 contains 11 residues. The CDR3 loop reads CASGFSLEAFF. Here the CDR3 DNA reads TGTGCTAGTGGTTTCTCGTTAGAAGCTTTCTTT.

The chain uses TRBV11-2 and TRBJ2-3; D possibly uses TRBD1 or TRBD2 (5 bases each). Trimming removed 4 bases at V and 8 bases at J, with 22 bases between. CDR1 SGHAT and CDR2 FQNNGV come from the germline V gene. The CDR3 is 16 amino acids. The CDR3 DNA sequence: TGTGCCAGCAGCTCCATGGGACGAAAATACTGGGGTACGCAGTATTTT. Its translation is CASSSMGRKYWGTQYF.

The genes are TRBV9 and TRBJ2-4; D is unclear. The CDR3 has 13 residues. Germline values: CDR1 SGDLS, CDR2 YYNGEE. The ends were cut back, 7 bases at V and 5 bases at J, with 13 bases in the middle. CDR3 residues: CASDTETENIQYF. Written as DNA, the CDR3 is TGTGCCAGCGATACCGAGACCGAAAACATTCAGTACTTC.

The V and J genes are TRBV11-2 and TRBJ2-2; D may correspond to TRBD1 or TRBD2 (5 bases each). Trimming took off 5 bases at V and 3 bases at J, with 16 bases between the two ends. Germline values: CDR1 SGHAT, CDR2 FQNNGV. This CDR3 has 16 amino acids. CDR3 residues: CASSPRGARDTGELFF. In DNA form, the CDR3 reads TGTGCCAGCAGCCCAAGAGGGGCGCGGGACACCGGGGAGCTGTTTTTT.

This clone was counted a few times. The genes are TRBV19 and TRBJ1-5; TRBD1 might be the D (6 bases). The CDR3 has 15 residues. Looked up from germline, CDR1 is LNHDA and CDR2 is SQIVND (reference sequence). Trimming pared 5 bases from V and 5 bases from J, leaving 16 bases between. As DNA, the CDR3 is TGTGCCAGTAGTCTACACTGGACAGTAGATCAGCCCCAGCATTTT. Protein product: CASSLHWTVDQPQHF.

J is TRBJ2-7 and V is TRBV5-1; no definite D call. The CDR3 has 16 residues. Per the germline V gene, CDR1 is SGHRS and CDR2 is YFSETQ. V shed 0 bases and J shed 3 bases, with 16 bases lying between them. The CDR3 DNA follows: TGCGCCAGCAGCTTGGGACAACCCAACGGGCGCTACGAGCAGTACTTC. It codes for CASSLGQPNGRYEQYF.

The J gene is TRBJ1-2, the V gene TRBV20-1, with 7 bases aligning to TRBD1. Germline V gives CDR1 DFQATT, CDR2 SNEGSKA (reference sequence). Unmatched junction bases numbered 10, after V lost 3 bases and J lost 6 bases. The CDR3 contains 14 residues. CDR3 DNA sequence: TGCAGTGCTAGTCTACAGGGGCGGGGAAATGGCTACACCTTC. The encoded protein is CSASLQGRGNGYTF.

The CDR3 sequence: CASSPNEWDEQFF. The CDR3 DNA follows: TGTGCCAGCAGTCCCAACGAGTGGGATGAGCAGTTCTTC. The V gene is TRBV27, the J gene TRBJ2-1; no reliable D call. Germline assignment: CDR1 MNHEY and CDR2 SMNVEV (reference sequence). The CDR3 has 13 amino acids. The V gene lost 5 bases and the J gene lost 8 bases, with 13 bases spanning the gap.

This clone was seen only once. V is TRBV7-2 and J is TRBJ2-5; the match to TRBD2 covers 9 bases. Per the germline V gene, CDR1 is SGHTA and CDR2 is FQGNSA. J was trimmed by 7 bases and V by 7 bases; bases with no gene match: 16. The CDR3 spans 16 residues. Written as DNA, the CDR3 is TGTGCCAGCACCCAGGGGCGGCGGGAGGGCCGGGGGACCCAGTACTTC. It is translated as CASTQGRREGRGTQYF.

The chain links TRBV7-3 to TRBJ2-7; D gene uncertain. The CDR3 spans 13 residues. V lost 2 bases and J lost 0, with 5 bases in between. CDR1 is SGHTA, CDR2 FQGTGA, per germline. CDR3 in DNA: TGTGCCAGCAGCTTAGCAGTCTCCTACGAGCAGTACTTC. This gives the protein CASSLAVSYEQYF.

The chain has TRBV10-2 and TRBJ2-7; 11 bases are a match to TRBD2. This CDR3 region has 17 residues. V was pared by 6 bases and J by 5 bases, with 15 bases of the junction left unmatched. In germline, CDR1 is WSHSY, CDR2 SAAADI. The CDR3 here is CASRQLAGVFLLDEQYF. CDR3 nucleotides: TGCGCCAGCAGACAACTAGCGGGAGTTTTCTTGTTGGACGAGCAGTACTTC.

This chain links TRBV7-6 with TRBJ1-2; D gene ambiguous. Trimming pared 0 bases from V and 5 bases from J, leaving 10 bases between. This CDR3 is built from 14 residues. Germline V CDR1 and CDR2: SGHVS, FNYEAQ. CDR3 sequence reads: CASSLAAGDYGYTF. CDR3 nucleotides: TGTGCCAGCAGCTTAGCGGCCGGAGATTATGGCTACACCTTC.

The chain joins TRBV12-3 or TRBV12-4 to TRBJ1-1; possible D gene TRBD1, 6 bases. Trimming removed 6 bases at V and 10 bases at J, with 15 bases between. The CDR3 has 12 residues. The CDR3 bases are TGTGCCAGCAGCCAAGGGGGTAAAGGAGCTTTCTTT. This codes for CASSQGGKGAFF.

The chain combines TRBV3-1 (or the pseudogene TRBV3-2) with TRBJ2-5, with 7 bases matching TRBD2. CDR1 LGHDT and CDR2 YNNKEL come from the germline V gene (reference sequence). Trimming took 0 bases from V and 2 from J; bases not matched to a gene: 3. CDR3 length equals 15 residues. As DNA, the CDR3 is TGTGCCAGCAGCCAAGAGCTAGCGGAGCAAGAGACCCAGTACTTC. This sequence encodes CASSQELAEQETQYF.

The chain links TRBV7-2 to TRBJ1-1, with D perhaps TRBD1 (5 bases). This CDR3 region has 15 residues. CDR1 SGHTA and CDR2 FQGNSA come from the germline V gene. With 3 bases removed from V and 1 base from J, the gap between germline ends came to 12 bases. This CDR3 reads CASSFGTGTNTEAFF. CDR3 DNA sequence: TGTGCCAGCAGCTTCGGGACTGGAACGAACACTGAAGCTTTCTTT.

Of note for this clone: Lacking the conserved final phenylalanine or tryptophan, this CDR3 likely reflects a read error. Because the CDR3's place on the DNA is in doubt, the DNA is left out and the CDR3 is given as listed by TCRdb. The chain recombines TRBV2 with TRBJ1-3. The CDR3 is 10 residues long, counting both termini. Germline lookup yields CDR1 SNHLY and CDR2 FYNNEI. CDR3 amino acids: CASMAREHYT.

This chain joins TRBV10-3 and TRBJ1-2; a weak D match, TRBD1 (5 bases). Germline lookup yields CDR1 ENHRY and CDR2 SYGVKD. V lost 0 bases and J 4 bases, leaving 6 bases between the germline ends. The CDR3 consists of 13 residues. The CDR3: CAISESRVYGYTF. CDR3 sequence (DNA): TGTGCCATCAGTGAGTCCAGGGTCTATGGCTACACCTTC.